These T cell receptor beta chains were read from a single sample in a study of OX40 agonist ivuxolimab in advanced cancers. Profiling relied on immunoSEQ multiplex PCR, and the TCRdb table lists in-frame clones only, not all of them. The table has about 150,000 clones, 90% to 95% seen once. Sequenced here: CD4+ or CD8+ T cells sorted from blood, sampled in a trial of the OX40 agonist ivuxolimab. The source is an adult with an advanced solid tumor such as melanoma, head and neck, liver or kidney cancer. Both conserved end residues are trimmed from each CDR3.

v_call,cdr3_aa
TRBV19,ASRQARSGNTIY
TRBV6-1,ASSQSTDTQY
TRBV28,ASSLGQALRAF
TRBV28,ASSLPTGLYNEQF
TRBV18,ASSAITEAF
TRBV5-4,ASSSRGSSYNEQF
TRBV6-6,ASRTGAVGF
TRBV5-8,ASSADRVPNEQF
TRBV9,ASSLGLAGELETQY
TRBV5-4,ASSLAQRTSGSNIQY
TRBV6-5,ASSYRTGGNQETQY
TRBV7-2,ASSSPPSAEGYT
TRBV7-2,ASSLAQQGRQPQH
TRBV4-3,ASSQVGRGGFTGELF
TRBV12-5,ASGSGTDSTDTQY
TRBV19,ASSPLGVGPVGDGYT
TRBV29-1,SALRGQAYEQY
TRBV27,ASSPRGGYEQY
TRBV27,ASSLTGVSSYGYT
TRBV19,ASRDRKDQPQH
TRBV5-1,ASSLVQGEKLF
TRBV19,ASSIGRGGLNEQY
TRBV29-1,SVAGGGTAEAF
TRBV4-1,ASSQDVRGELF
TRBV7-2,ASRLAGAVETQY
TRBV9,ASSVGQGISHTEAF
TRBV9,ASSVEASGNIQY
TRBV5-8,ASSFDRGGNTEAF
TRBV7-2,ASSLGLAGSYEQY
TRBV15,ATSADWKAGEQY
TRBV9,ASSVEVDHGYT
TRBV5-1,ASRDQETQY
TRBV7-9,ASSPTSGSYNEQF
TRBV6-5,ASRHGTGGTGELF
TRBV4-2,ASSQLSGGGNTEAF
TRBV5-1,ASSLGARSSYNEQF
TRBV4-3,ASSQVAGAVGYT